The rows below give T cell receptor beta chains drawn from one sample of a study of blood T cell repertoires in COVID-19. Libraries were prepared by immunoSEQ multiplex PCR; TCRdb keeps only in-frame clonotypes and omits some of them. The sample yields 230,000 or so clones, about 79% seen once. Sequencing was performed on peripheral blood. These receptors were obtained from a woman between 40 and 55 years old who had recovered from COVID-19. Both conserved end residues are part of each CDR3. The D gene is left open where the match is weak. Size is stated for part of the rows, as once, few or many counts, or as a class when the clone is expanded.

CDR3aa: CATSRQVAGAVRYEQYF; CDR3nt: TGTGCCACCAGCAGGCAAGTAGCGGGGGCCGTTCGTTACGAGCAGTACTTC; d_gene: TRBD2; v_gene: TRBV15; abundance: -; j_gene: TRBJ2-7
CDR3aa: CASSFGLAGGPGETQYF; CDR3nt: TGTGCCAGCAGCTTTGGACTAGCGGGGGGGCCGGGAGAGACCCAGTACTTC; d_gene: TRBD2; v_gene: TRBV7-8; abundance: once; j_gene: TRBJ2-5
CDR3aa: CASSQRGANNEQFF; CDR3nt: TGTGCCAGCAGCCAACGCGGGGCCAACAATGAGCAGTTCTTC; d_gene: -; v_gene: TRBV6-6; abundance: -; j_gene: TRBJ2-1
CDR3aa: CAISGTGSNEQYF; CDR3nt: TGTGCCATCAGTGGGACAGGTAGCAACGAGCAGTACTTC; d_gene: TRBD1; v_gene: TRBV10-3; abundance: once; j_gene: TRBJ2-7
CDR3aa: CSVERRTGPFNYGYTF; CDR3nt: TGCAGCGTTGAACGCAGGACAGGCCCCTTTAACTATGGCTACACCTTC; d_gene: TRBD1; v_gene: TRBV29-1; abundance: -; j_gene: TRBJ1-2
CDR3aa: CASSQMTGGVWYEQFF; CDR3nt: TGTGCCAGCAGCCAAATGACAGGGGGTGTTTGGTATGAGCAGTTCTTC; d_gene: TRBD1; v_gene: TRBV11-3; abundance: once; j_gene: TRBJ2-1
CDR3aa: CATSDSVTGDNEQFF; CDR3nt: TGTGCCACCAGTGATTCCGTGACAGGGGACAATGAGCAGTTCTTC; d_gene: TRBD1; v_gene: TRBV24-1; abundance: -; j_gene: TRBJ2-1
CDR3aa: CASSSTWTGFSGELFF; CDR3nt: TGTGCCAGCAGTTCGACATGGACAGGGTTTTCCGGGGAGCTGTTTTTT; d_gene: TRBD1; v_gene: TRBV6-5; abundance: once; j_gene: TRBJ2-2
CDR3aa: CSVDGAGSLNTEAFF; CDR3nt: TGCAGCGTTGACGGAGCAGGGTCCCTGAACACTGAAGCTTTCTTT; d_gene: -; v_gene: TRBV29-1; abundance: -; j_gene: TRBJ1-1
CDR3aa: CASRDGSGPTGYIF; CDR3nt: TGTGCCAGCAGGGACGGGTCAGGGCCGACAGGTTACATCTTC; d_gene: -; v_gene: TRBV2; abundance: -; j_gene: TRBJ2-7
CDR3aa: CASSHGVLAGHEQFF; CDR3nt: TGTGCCAGCAGTCATGGGGTACTAGCGGGGCATGAGCAGTTCTTC; d_gene: TRBD2; v_gene: TRBV6-2/TRBV6-3; abundance: -; j_gene: TRBJ2-1
CDR3aa: CASSLGQRGNTGELFF; CDR3nt: TGTGCCAGCAGCTTGGGACAGAGGGGGAACACCGGGGAGCTGTTTTTT; d_gene: TRBD1; v_gene: TRBV7-2; abundance: -; j_gene: TRBJ2-2
CDR3aa: CASSPRLLAYEQYF; CDR3nt: TGTGCCAGCAGCCCTCGCTTATTAGCCTACGAGCAGTACTTC; d_gene: -; v_gene: TRBV3-1/TRBV3-2; abundance: -; j_gene: TRBJ2-7
CDR3aa: CASSPTGNYGYTF; CDR3nt: TGTGCCAGCAGCCCAACAGGGAACTATGGCTACACCTTC; d_gene: -; v_gene: TRBV6-5; abundance: once; j_gene: TRBJ1-2
CDR3aa: CASTNPGNNQPQHF; CDR3nt: TGTGCCAGTACTAATCCGGGTAACAATCAGCCCCAGCATTTT; d_gene: -; v_gene: TRBV19; abundance: -; j_gene: TRBJ1-5
CDR3aa: CASRGTGGNQPQHF; CDR3nt: TGTGCCAGCAGAGGGACAGGGGGCAATCAGCCCCAGCATTTT; d_gene: TRBD1; v_gene: TRBV2; abundance: -; j_gene: TRBJ1-5
CDR3aa: CASRSTGNTIYF; CDR3nt: TGTGCCAGCAGGTCTACTGGAAACACCATATATTTT; d_gene: -; v_gene: TRBV6-5; abundance: -; j_gene: TRBJ1-3
CDR3aa: CATGTNYGYTF; CDR3nt: TGTGCCACAGGGACAAACTATGGCTACACCTTC; d_gene: -; v_gene: TRBV15; abundance: -; j_gene: TRBJ1-2
CDR3aa: CASSTGAHQPQHF; CDR3nt: TGTGCCAGCAGTACAGGGGCCCATCAGCCCCAGCATTTT; d_gene: TRBD1; v_gene: TRBV12-3/TRBV12-4; abundance: -; j_gene: TRBJ1-5
CDR3aa: CASSELEPQHF; CDR3nt: TGTGCCAGCAGTGAATTAGAGCCCCAGCATTTT; d_gene: -; v_gene: TRBV6-1; abundance: -; j_gene: TRBJ1-5
CDR3aa: CASRRTNGELFF; CDR3nt: TGTGCCAGCAGGAGAACCAACGGGGAGCTGTTTTTT; d_gene: -; v_gene: TRBV6-5; abundance: -; j_gene: TRBJ2-2
CDR3aa: CASNSPGWQDSYGYTF; CDR3nt: TGTGCCAGCAACTCCCCAGGTTGGCAGGACTCCTATGGCTACACCTTC; d_gene: -; v_gene: TRBV28; abundance: -; j_gene: TRBJ1-2
CDR3aa: CASSSGTGRNYGYTF; CDR3nt: TGTGCCAGCAGCTCCGGGACAGGAAGGAACTATGGCTACACCTTC; d_gene: TRBD1; v_gene: TRBV5-5; abundance: -; j_gene: TRBJ1-2
CDR3aa: CASSLRQGPSSYEQYF; CDR3nt: TGTGCCAGCAGCTTACGACAGGGACCTTCCTCCTACGAGCAGTACTTC; d_gene: TRBD1; v_gene: TRBV11-2; abundance: -; j_gene: TRBJ2-7
CDR3aa: CASARVLSYEQYF; CDR3nt: TGTGCCAGCGCGAGGGTCCTCTCCTACGAGCAGTACTTC; d_gene: -; v_gene: TRBV6-6; abundance: -; j_gene: TRBJ2-7
CDR3aa: CASSLRSGFDDEQYF; CDR3nt: TGTGCCAGCAGCTTAAGATCAGGGTTTGACGACGAGCAGTACTTC; d_gene: -; v_gene: TRBV9; abundance: -; j_gene: TRBJ2-7
CDR3aa: CASSHGQGVYEQYF; CDR3nt: TGTGCCAGCAGTCATGGACAGGGAGTCTACGAGCAGTACTTC; d_gene: TRBD1; v_gene: TRBV5-5; abundance: -; j_gene: TRBJ2-7